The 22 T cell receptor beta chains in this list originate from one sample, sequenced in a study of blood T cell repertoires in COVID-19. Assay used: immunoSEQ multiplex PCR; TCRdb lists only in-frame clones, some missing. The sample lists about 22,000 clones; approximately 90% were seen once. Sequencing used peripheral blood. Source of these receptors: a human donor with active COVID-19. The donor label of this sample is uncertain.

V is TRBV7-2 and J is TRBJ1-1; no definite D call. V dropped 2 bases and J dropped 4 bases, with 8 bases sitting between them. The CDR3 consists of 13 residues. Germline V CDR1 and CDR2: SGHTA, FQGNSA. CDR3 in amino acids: CASSLQALTEAFF. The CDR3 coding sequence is TGTGCCAGCAGCTTACAGGCCCTCACTGAAGCTTTCTTT.

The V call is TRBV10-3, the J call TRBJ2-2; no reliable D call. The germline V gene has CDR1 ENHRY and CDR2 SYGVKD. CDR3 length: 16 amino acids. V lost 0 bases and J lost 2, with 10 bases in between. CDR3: CAISESPVVNTGELFF. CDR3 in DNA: TGTGCCATCAGTGAGTCGCCCGTAGTTAACACCGGGGAGCTGTTTTTT.

The CDR3 loop is CASSFPGTSGHETQYF. The CDR3 DNA reads as TGTGCCAGCAGTTTTCCCGGGACTAGCGGTCACGAGACCCAGTACTTC. This chain links TRBV28 with TRBJ2-5, with 11 bases identical to TRBD2. This CDR3 is 16 amino acids long. Trimming cost V 3 bases and J 5 bases; bases outside gene matches: 8. From germline, CDR1 is MDHEN and CDR2 SYDVKM.

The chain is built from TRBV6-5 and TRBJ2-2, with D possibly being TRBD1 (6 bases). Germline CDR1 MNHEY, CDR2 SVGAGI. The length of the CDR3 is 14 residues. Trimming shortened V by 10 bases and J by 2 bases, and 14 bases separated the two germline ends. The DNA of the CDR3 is TGTGCCACGAAGGGGACAACCAACACCGGGGAGCTGTTTTTT. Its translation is CATKGTTNTGELFF.

The CDR3 nucleotides are TGTGCCAGCAGCTTGGACGGGGGTAGGGGAAACACCATATATTTT. Protein sequence: CASSLDGGRGNTIYF. The J gene is TRBJ1-3, the V gene TRBV5-4, with a weak D call TRBD1 (5 bases). Trimming took 0 bases from V and 4 from J, leaving 11 bases between them. CDR1 is SGHNT and CDR2 is YYREEE in the germline V gene (reference sequence). CDR3 length: 15 residues.

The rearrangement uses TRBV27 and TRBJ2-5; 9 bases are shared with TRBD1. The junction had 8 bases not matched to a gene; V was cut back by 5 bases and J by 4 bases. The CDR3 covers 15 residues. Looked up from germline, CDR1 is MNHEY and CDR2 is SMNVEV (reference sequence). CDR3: CASSQGQGRLETQYF. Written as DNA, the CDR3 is TGTGCCAGCAGTCAAGGACAGGGGCGTTTAGAGACCCAGTACTTC.

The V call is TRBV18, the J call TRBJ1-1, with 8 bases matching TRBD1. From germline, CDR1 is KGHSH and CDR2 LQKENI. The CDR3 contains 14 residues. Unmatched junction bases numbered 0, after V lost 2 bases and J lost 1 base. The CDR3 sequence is CASSPTGGNTEAFF. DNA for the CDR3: TGTGCCAGCTCACCAACAGGGGGGAACACTGAAGCTTTCTTT.

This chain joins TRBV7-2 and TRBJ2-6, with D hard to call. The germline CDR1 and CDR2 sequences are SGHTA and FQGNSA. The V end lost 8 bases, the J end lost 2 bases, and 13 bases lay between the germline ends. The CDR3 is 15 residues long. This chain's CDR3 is CASPRQAAGANVLTF. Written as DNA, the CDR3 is TGTGCCAGCCCAAGGCAGGCAGCTGGGGCCAACGTCCTGACTTTC.

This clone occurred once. The CDR3 is CASSELSGYTF. The DNA of the CDR3 is TGTGCCAGCAGTGAATTGAGTGGCTACACCTTC. The V and J genes are TRBV25-1 and TRBJ1-2; no clear D. The CDR3 sequence is 11 residues long. Deletions cut 1 base from V and 7 bases from J, with 4 bases between. The germline V gene encodes CDR1 MGHDK and CDR2 SYGVNS.

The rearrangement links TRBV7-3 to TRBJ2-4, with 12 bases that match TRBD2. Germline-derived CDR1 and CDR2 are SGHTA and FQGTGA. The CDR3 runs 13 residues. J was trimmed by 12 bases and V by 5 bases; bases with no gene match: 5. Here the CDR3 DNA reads TGTGCCAGCAGCGGACTAGCGGGGTCGAGTCAGTACTTC. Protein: CASSGLAGSSQYF.

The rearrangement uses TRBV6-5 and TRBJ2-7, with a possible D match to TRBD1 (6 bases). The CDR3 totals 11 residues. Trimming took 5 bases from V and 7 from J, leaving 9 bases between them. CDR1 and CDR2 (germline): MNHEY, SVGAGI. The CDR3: CASSQTGEQYF. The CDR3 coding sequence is TGTGCCAGCAGTCAAACAGGGGAGCAGTACTTC.

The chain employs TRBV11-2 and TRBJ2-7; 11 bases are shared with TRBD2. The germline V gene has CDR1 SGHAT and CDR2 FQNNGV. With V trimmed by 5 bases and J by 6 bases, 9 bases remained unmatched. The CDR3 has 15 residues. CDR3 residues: CASSRGTSGGTEQYF. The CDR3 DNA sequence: TGTGCCAGCAGCCGGGGGACTAGCGGTGGAACCGAGCAGTACTTC.

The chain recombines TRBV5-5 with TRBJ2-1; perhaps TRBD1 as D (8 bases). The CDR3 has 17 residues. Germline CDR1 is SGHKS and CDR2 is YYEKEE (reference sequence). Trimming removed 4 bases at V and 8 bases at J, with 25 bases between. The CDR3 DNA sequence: TGTGCCAGCAGCCTGTCAGCGGGACAGGTTCTTTGGGATGAGCAGTTCTTC. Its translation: CASSLSAGQVLWDEQFF.

CDR3 sequence (DNA): TGTGCCAGCAGTTTATCTGCCGGGGGGCCAGGTGAAAAACTGTTTTTT. Its translation is CASSLSAGGPGEKLFF. The genes are TRBV28 and TRBJ1-4; weak D call: TRBD1 (6 bases). V gave up 1 base and J gave up 7 bases, with 16 bases separating them. Looked up from germline, CDR1 is MDHEN and CDR2 is SYDVKM. The CDR3 loop spans 16 amino acids.

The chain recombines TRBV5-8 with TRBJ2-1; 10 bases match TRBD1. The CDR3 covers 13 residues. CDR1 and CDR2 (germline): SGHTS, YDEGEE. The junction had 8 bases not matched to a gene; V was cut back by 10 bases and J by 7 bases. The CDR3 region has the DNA TGTGCCGGCGGGACAGGGGTACAGAATGAGCAGTTCTTC. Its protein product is CAGGTGVQNEQFF.

The DNA of the CDR3 is TGCGCCAGCAGTCCCGACACGAGAGGGCGCGGGACCGGGGAGCTGTTTTTT. Its protein product is CASSPDTRGRGTGELFF. The chain employs TRBV23-1 and TRBJ2-2; weak D call: TRBD2 (5 bases). TRBV23-1 is treated as an ORF (open reading frame) with a function not yet certain. Trimming pared 4 bases from V and 5 bases from J, leaving 20 bases between. The CDR3 runs 17 residues.

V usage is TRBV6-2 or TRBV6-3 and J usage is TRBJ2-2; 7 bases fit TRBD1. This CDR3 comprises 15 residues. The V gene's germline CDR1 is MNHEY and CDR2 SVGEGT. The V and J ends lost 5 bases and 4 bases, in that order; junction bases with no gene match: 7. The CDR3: CASSATGFVTGELFF. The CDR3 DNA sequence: TGTGCCAGCAGTGCGACAGGGTTCGTCACCGGGGAGCTGTTTTTT.

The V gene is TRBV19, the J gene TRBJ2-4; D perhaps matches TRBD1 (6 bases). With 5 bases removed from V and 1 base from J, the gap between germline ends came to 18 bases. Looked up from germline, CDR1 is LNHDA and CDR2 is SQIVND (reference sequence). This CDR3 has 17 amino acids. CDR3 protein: CASSLIRGQSAKNIQYF. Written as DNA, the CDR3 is TGTGCCAGTAGTCTGATAAGGGGACAATCGGCCAAAAACATTCAGTACTTC.

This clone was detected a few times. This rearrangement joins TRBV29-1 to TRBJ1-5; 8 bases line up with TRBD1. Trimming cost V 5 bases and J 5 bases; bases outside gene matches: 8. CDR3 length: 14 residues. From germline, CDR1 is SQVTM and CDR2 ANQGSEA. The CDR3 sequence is CSVQDRARDQPQHF. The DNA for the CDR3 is TGCAGCGTTCAGGACAGGGCCAGGGATCAGCCCCAGCATTTT. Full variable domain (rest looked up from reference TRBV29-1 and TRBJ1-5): SAVISQKPSRDICQRGTSLTIQCQVDSQVTMMFWYRQQPGQSLTLIATANQGSEATYESGFVIDKFPISRPNLTFSTLTVSNMSPEDSSIYLCSVQDRARDQPQHFGDGTRLSIL.

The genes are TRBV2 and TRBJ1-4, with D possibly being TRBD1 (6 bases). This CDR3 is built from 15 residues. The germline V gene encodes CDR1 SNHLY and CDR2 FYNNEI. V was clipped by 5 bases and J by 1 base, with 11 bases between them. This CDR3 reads CASSSFRGTNEKLFF. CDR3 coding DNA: TGTGCCAGCAGTTCCTTCAGGGGAACTAATGAAAAACTGTTTTTT.

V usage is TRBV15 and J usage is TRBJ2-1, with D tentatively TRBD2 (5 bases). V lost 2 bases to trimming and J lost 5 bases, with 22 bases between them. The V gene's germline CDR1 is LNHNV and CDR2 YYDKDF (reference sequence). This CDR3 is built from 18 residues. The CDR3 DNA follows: TGTGCCACCAGCAGACCCCGGGGTAGTCTTAGCCCGAACAATGAGCAGTTCTTC. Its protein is CATSRPRGSLSPNNEQFF.

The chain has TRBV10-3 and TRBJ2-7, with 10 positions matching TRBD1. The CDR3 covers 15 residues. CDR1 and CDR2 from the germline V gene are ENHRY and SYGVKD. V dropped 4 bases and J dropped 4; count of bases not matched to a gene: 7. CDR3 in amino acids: CAISAGTGEGYEQYF. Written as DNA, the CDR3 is TGTGCCATCAGTGCCGGGACAGGGGAGGGGTACGAGCAGTACTTC.